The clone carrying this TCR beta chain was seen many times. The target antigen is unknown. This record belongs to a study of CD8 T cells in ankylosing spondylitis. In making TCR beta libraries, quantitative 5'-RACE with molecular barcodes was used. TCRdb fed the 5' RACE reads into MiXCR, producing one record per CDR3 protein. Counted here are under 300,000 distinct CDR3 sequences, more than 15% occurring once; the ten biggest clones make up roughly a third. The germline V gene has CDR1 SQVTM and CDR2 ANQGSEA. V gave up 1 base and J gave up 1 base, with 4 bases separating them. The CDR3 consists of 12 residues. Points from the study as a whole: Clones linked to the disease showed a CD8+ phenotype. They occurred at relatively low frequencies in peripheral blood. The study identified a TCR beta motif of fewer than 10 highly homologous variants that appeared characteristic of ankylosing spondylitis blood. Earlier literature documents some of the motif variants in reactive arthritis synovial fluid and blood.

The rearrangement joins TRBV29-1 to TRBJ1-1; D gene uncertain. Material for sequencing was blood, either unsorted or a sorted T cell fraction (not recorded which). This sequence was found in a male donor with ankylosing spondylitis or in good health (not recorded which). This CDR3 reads CSVEGGNTEAFF. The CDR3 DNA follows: TGCAGCGTTGAAGGCGGGAACACTGAAGCTTTCTTT.